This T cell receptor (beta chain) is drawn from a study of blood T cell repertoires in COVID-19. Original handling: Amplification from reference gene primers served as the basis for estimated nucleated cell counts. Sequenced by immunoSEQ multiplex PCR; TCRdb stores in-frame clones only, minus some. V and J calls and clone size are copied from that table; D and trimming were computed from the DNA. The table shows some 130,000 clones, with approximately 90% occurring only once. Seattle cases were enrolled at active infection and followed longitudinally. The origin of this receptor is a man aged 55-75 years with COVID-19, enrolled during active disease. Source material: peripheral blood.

This chain's CDR3 is CASSFNRYNEQFF. The CDR3 region has the DNA TGTGCCAGCAGCTTTAACAGGTACAATGAGCAGTTCTTC. The chain is built from TRBV11-3 and TRBJ2-1, with D possibly TRBD1 on 5 matching bases. The CDR3 totals 13 residues. Germline CDR1 SGHNT, CDR2 YENEEA. Trimming cost V 3 bases and J 4 bases, with 7 bases left between them. Supplemented by reference TRBV11-3 and TRBJ2-1, the full variable domain reads EAGVVQSPRYKIIEKKQPVAFWCNPISGHNTLYWYLQNLGQGPELLIRYENEEAVDDSQLPKDRFSAERLKGVDSTLKIQPAELGDSAVYLCASSFNRYNEQFFGPGTRLTVL.